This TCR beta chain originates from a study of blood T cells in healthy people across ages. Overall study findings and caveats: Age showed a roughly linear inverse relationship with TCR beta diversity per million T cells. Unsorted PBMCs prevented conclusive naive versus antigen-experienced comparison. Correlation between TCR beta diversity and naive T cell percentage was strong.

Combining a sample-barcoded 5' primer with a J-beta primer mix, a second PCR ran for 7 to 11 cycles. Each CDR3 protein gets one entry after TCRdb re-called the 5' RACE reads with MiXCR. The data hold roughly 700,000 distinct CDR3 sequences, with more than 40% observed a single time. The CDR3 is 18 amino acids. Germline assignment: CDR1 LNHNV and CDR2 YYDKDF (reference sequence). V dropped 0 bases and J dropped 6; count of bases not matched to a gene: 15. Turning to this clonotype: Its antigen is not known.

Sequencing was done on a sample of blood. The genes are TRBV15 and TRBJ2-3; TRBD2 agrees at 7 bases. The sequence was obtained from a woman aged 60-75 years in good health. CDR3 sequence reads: CATSREIGGSTGLDTQYF. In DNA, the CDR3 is TGTGCCACCAGCAGAGAGATCGGCGGGAGTACCGGTCTTGATACGCAGTATTTT.